This T cell receptor (beta chain) comes out of a study of shared clonotypes between healthy human individuals. Study information: The donors, a couple of women and a few men, were aged 18 to 49.

Germline CDR1 is SGHTA and CDR2 is FQGNSA. The CDR3 is 15 residues long. V dropped 3 bases and J dropped 6; count of bases not matched to a gene: 6. Libraries were prepared by immunoSEQ multiplex PCR; TCRdb keeps only in-frame clonotypes and omits some of them. The sample lists about 1,500,000 clones; roughly 96% were seen once. Study-level findings and limits: Relative to memory subsets, naive subsets generally showed larger estimated richness.

Remarks on this clone: Its antigen is currently unknown.

Everyone who donated was a Caucasian adult who lived in Nashville, Tennessee. CD45RA-negative memory and CD45RA+ naive subsets were split from the CD4+ cells. The specimen sequenced was naive CD4+ T cells sorted from blood. Documented subset: CD45RA+ positively selected. The chain couples TRBV7-2 to TRBJ2-1; 9 bases map to TRBD1. The sequence came from a man aged 30-40 years in good health. CDR3 sequence reads: CASSLVGTGTNEQFF. CDR3 nucleotide sequence: TGTGCCAGCAGCTTGGTCGGGACAGGGACCAATGAGCAGTTCTTC. Together with reference TRBV7-2 and TRBJ2-1, the CDR3 gives the full variable domain: GAGVSQSPSNKVTEKGKDVELRCDPISGHTALYWYRQSLGQGLEFLIYFQGNSAPDKSGLPSDRFSAERTGGSVSTLTIQRTQQEDSAVYLCASSLVGTGTNEQFFGPGTRLTVL.